This TCR beta chain emerged from a study of shared clonotypes between healthy human individuals. The wider study: A couple of women and three men aged 18 to 49 made up the donors.

Only Caucasian adults living in Nashville, Tennessee served as donors. Germline CDR1 reads SGHRS; CDR2 reads YFSETQ. This CDR3 has 14 residues. V was pared by 7 bases and J by 5 bases, with 9 bases of the junction left unmatched. Notes on the study in general: When compared with the clonotypes that were shared by all four sorted-subset donors, the non-shared clonotypes turned out to have lower generation probabilities. Naive CD4 clonotypes overlapped across several donors at approximately 4.5%.

Regarding this clone: Its cognate antigen is unknown.

Profiled with immunoSEQ multiplex PCR; TCRdb holds only in-frame clones, not every one. The sample lists over a million clones, about 84% occurring once. Sequencing was performed on memory CD4+ T cells from PBMCs. Subset meaning: CD45RA-negative fraction. The sequence was collected from a man younger than 35 in good health. Some clones in this sample may be carry-over from other donors' samples. The V and J genes are TRBV5-1 and TRBJ2-7, with TRBD1 matching over 10 bases. The CDR3 sequence is CASDPGQGSHEQYF. The CDR3 DNA sequence: TGCGCCAGCGATCCGGGACAGGGGTCCCACGAGCAGTACTTC.